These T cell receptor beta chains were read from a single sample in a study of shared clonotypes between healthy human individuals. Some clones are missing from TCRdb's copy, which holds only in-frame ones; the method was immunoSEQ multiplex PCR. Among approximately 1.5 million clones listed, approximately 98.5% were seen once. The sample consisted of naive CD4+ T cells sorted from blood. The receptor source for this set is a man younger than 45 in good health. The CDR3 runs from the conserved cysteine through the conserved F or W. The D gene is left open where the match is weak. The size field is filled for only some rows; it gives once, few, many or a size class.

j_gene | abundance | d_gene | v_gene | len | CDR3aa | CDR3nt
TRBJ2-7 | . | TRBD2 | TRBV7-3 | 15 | CASSPRRGGPYEQYF | TGTGCCAGCAGCCCACGGCGCGGGGGACCCTACGAGCAGTACTTC
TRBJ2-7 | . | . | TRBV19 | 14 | CASSIAGGYYEQYF | TGTGCCAGTAGTATAGCCGGGGGCTATTACGAGCAGTACTTC
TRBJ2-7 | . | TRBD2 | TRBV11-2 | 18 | CASSPGRLLAGVIDEQYF | TGTGCCAGCAGCCCTGGCCGTCTACTAGCGGGAGTGATAGACGAGCAGTACTTC
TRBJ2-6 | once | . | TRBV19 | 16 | CASSPRGGAGANVLTF | TGTGCCAGTAGCCCTAGGGGAGGCGCCGGGGCCAACGTCCTGACTTTC
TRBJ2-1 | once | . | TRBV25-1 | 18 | CASSEWVVGVGSYNEQFF | TGTGCCAGCAGTGAATGGGTAGTTGGGGTTGGCTCCTACAATGAGCAGTTCTTC
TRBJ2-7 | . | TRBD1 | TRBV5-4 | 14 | CASGGQGGLYEQYF | TGTGCCAGCGGAGGACAGGGCGGCCTCTACGAGCAGTACTTC
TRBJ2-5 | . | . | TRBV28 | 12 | CASKVAQETQYF | TGTGCCAGCAAGGTGGCCCAAGAGACCCAGTACTTC
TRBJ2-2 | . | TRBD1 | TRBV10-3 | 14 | CATSGTGVTGELFF | TGTGCCACCTCAGGGACAGGGGTAACCGGGGAGCTGTTTTTT
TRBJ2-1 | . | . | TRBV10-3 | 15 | CATRTDPPSYNEQFF | TGTGCCACCAGGACGGATCCTCCCTCCTACAATGAGCAGTTCTTC
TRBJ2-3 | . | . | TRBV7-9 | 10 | CASGPDVGYF | TGTGCCAGCGGTCCGGACGTAGGGTATTTT
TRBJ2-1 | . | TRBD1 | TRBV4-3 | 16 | CASSQGYRGQYNEQFF | TGCGCCAGCAGCCAAGGTTACAGGGGGCAATACAATGAGCAGTTCTTC
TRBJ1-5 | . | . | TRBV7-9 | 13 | CASSFGPNQPQHF | TGTGCCAGCAGCTTTGGGCCGAATCAGCCCCAGCATTTT
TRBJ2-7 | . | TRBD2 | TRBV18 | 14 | CASSPPTSGRQQYF | TGTGCCAGCTCACCTCCTACTAGCGGCCGCCAGCAGTACTTC
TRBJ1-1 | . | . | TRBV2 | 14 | CASIKDGRNTEAFF | TGTGCCAGCATCAAGGACGGACGAAACACTGAAGCTTTCTTT
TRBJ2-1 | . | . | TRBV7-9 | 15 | CASSPPGQSYNEQFF | TGTGCCAGCAGCCCCCCTGGGCAGTCCTACAATGAGCAGTTCTTC
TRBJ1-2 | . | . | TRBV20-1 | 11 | CSVGGAYGYTF | TGCAGTGTTGGCGGTGCTTATGGCTACACCTTC
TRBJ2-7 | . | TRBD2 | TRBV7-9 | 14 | CASSPGGPSYEQYF | TGTGCCAGCAGCCCGGGAGGTCCTTCCTACGAGCAGTACTTC
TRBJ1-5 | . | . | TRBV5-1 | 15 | CASSLFAGGGAPQHF | TGCGCCAGCAGCTTGTTTGCCGGTGGTGGCGCGCCCCAGCATTTT
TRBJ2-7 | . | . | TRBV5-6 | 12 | CASGGSGPEQYF | TGTGCCAGCGGGGGGAGCGGCCCCGAGCAGTACTTC
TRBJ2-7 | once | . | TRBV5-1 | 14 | CASSLGAETYEQYF | TGCGCCAGCAGCTTGGGGGCAGAAACCTACGAGCAGTACTTC
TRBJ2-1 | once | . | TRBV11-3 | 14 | CASSLGLGVNEQFF | TGTGCCAGCAGCTTGGGTCTAGGTGTGAATGAGCAGTTCTTC
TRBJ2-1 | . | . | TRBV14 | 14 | CASSLRQGAYEQFF | TGTGCCAGCAGCTTACGACAAGGCGCCTATGAGCAGTTCTTC
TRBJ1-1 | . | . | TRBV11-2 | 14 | CASTPKSGWTEAFF | TGTGCCAGCACCCCTAAGTCCGGGTGGACTGAAGCTTTCTTT
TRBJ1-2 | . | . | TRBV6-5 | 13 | CASTQSGPGGYTF | TGTGCCAGCACCCAGAGCGGCCCGGGGGGCTACACCTTC
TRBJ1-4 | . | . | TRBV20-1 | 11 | CSARDLAGTLF | TGCAGTGCTAGAGATTTGGCAGGTACCCTTTTT
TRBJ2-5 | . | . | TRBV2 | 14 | CASGRVSVRETQYF | TGTGCCAGCGGCAGGGTGTCTGTCAGAGAGACCCAGTACTTC
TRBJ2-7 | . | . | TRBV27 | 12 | CASSAQGREQYF | TGTGCCAGCAGTGCCCAGGGGAGGGAGCAGTACTTC
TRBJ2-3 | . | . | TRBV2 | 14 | CASTRADHTDTQYF | TGTGCCAGCACCCGAGCGGATCACACAGATACGCAGTATTTT
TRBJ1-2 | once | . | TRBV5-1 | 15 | CASSPINEGNYGYTF | TGCGCCAGCAGCCCTATAAATGAGGGGAACTATGGCTACACCTTC
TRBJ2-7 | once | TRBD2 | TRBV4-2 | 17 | CASSQGQTSGSSYEQYF | TGTGCCAGCAGCCAGGGTCAGACTAGCGGCTCCTCCTACGAGCAGTACTTC
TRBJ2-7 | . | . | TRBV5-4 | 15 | CASSKPGVGSYEQYF | TGTGCCAGCAGCAAACCGGGAGTTGGATCCTACGAGCAGTACTTC
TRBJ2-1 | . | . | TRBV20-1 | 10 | CSVRGNEQFF | TGCAGTGTTCGAGGCAATGAGCAGTTCTTC
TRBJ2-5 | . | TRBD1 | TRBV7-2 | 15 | CASSAGTGGRETQYF | TGTGCCAGCAGCGCGGGGACAGGGGGACGAGAGACCCAGTACTTC
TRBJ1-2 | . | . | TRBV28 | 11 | CASSYSYGYTF | TGTGCCAGCAGCTACTCCTATGGCTACACCTTC
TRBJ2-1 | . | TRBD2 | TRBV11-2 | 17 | CASSLIPSGPAGNEQFF | TGTGCCAGCAGCTTAATCCCTAGCGGTCCGGCAGGCAATGAGCAGTTCTTC
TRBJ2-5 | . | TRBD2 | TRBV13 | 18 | CASSLGILAGSGVETQYF | TGTGCCAGCAGCTTAGGCATCCTCGCAGGGAGCGGGGTGGAGACCCAGTACTTC
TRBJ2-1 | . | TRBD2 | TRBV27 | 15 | CASSFLAGGNNEQFF | TGTGCCAGCAGTTTTTTAGCGGGAGGAAACAATGAGCAGTTCTTC
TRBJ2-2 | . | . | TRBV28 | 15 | CASRLWGLNTGELFF | TGTGCCAGCAGGCTATGGGGACTGAACACCGGGGAGCTGTTTTTT